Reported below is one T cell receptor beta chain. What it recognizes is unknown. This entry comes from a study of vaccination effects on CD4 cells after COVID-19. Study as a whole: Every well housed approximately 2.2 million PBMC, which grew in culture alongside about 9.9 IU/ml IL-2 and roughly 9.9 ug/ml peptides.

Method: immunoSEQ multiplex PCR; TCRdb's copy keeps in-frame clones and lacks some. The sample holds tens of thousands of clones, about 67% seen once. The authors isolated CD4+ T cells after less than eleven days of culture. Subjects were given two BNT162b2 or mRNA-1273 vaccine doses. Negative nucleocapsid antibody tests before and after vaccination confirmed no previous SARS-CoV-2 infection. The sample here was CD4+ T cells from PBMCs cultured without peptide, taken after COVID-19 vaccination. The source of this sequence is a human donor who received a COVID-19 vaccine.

The CDR3 sequence is CASSMTDYGYTF. CDR3 DNA: TGTGCCAGTAGCATGACAGACTATGGCTACACCTTC. The V and J genes are TRBV19 and TRBJ1-2; maybe TRBD1 (5 bases). The CDR3 spans 12 residues. V lost 6 bases to trimming and J lost 3 bases, with 8 bases between them. Germline values: CDR1 LNHDA, CDR2 SQIVND (reference sequence). Supplemented by reference TRBV19 and TRBJ1-2, the full variable domain reads DGGITQSPKYLFRKEGQNVTLSCEQNLNHDAMYWYRQDPGQGLRLIYYSQIVNDFQKGDIAEGYSVSREKKESFPLTVTSAQKNPTAFYLCASSMTDYGYTFGSGTRLTVV.